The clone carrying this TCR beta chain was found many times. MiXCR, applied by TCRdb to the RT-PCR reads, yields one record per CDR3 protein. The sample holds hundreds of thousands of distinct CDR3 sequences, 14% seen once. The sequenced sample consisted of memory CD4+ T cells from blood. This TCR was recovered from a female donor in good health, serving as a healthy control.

Here the CDR3 DNA reads TGCAGTGCTAGTGGGGCAAACGGGGCTTTCTTT. Translation gives CSASGANGAFF. V and J are TRBV20-1 and TRBJ1-1; TRBD1 is a possible D gene (5 bases). The germline V and J ends were trimmed by 3 bases and 11 bases, with 13 bases remaining between them. Per germline, CDR1 DFQATT and CDR2 SNEGSKA (reference sequence). The CDR3 runs 11 residues.